The subject of this entry is one T cell receptor (beta chain). The entry originates in a study of radiotherapy plus CTLA-4 blockade in lung cancer. Sequenced by immunoSEQ multiplex PCR; TCRdb stores in-frame clones only, minus some. The sample carries 51,000 or so clones, around nine tenths recorded once. Trimming at V came to 5 bases and at J to 6 bases, leaving 7 bases not matched to a gene. Germline CDR1 LNHDA, CDR2 SQIVND (reference sequence). This CDR3 is 14 amino acids long. The source of this sequence is a human donor with non-small cell lung cancer whose response to radiotherapy plus ipilimumab could not be evaluated. The rearrangement joins TRBV19 to TRBJ2-7; 10 nucleotides line up with TRBD2. The specimen comprised peripheral blood, sampled from a patient treated with radiotherapy plus ipilimumab. The CDR3 sequence is CASSPQREGREQYF. In nucleotides, the CDR3 is TGTGCCAGTAGTCCTCAGCGGGAGGGCCGCGAGCAGTACTTC.